The T cell receptor (beta chain) described here comes from a study of cytomegalovirus exposure and HLA in healthy donors. PCR amplification relied on 60 Vbeta primers (plus 13 Jbeta primers). Generated by immunoSEQ multiplex PCR, the TCRdb table keeps only in-frame clones and is missing some. Of 85,000 to 100,000 clones in the sample, 60% to 80% were seen once. Whole-study findings and limits: Within a later analysis, the majority of CMV-associated TCR beta chains appeared HLA-restricted. Altogether, 160 or so TCR beta chains were recorded as cytomegalovirus-associated.

The CDR3 spans 16 residues. CDR1 and CDR2 from the germline V gene are MNHNS and SASEGT. V gave up 4 bases and J gave up 6 bases, with 21 bases separating them. Regarding this clone: Its antigen is unknown.

The source material was PBMCs. The chain employs TRBV6-1 and TRBJ1-1, with D possibly matching TRBD1 (5 bases). The TCR sequence derives from a man between 45 and 60 years old in good health and CMV-seropositive. The CDR3 DNA is TGTGCCAGCAGTGGTATACAGGAACCCTCTGGGGCTGAAGCTTTCTTT. As protein: CASSGIQEPSGAEAFF.